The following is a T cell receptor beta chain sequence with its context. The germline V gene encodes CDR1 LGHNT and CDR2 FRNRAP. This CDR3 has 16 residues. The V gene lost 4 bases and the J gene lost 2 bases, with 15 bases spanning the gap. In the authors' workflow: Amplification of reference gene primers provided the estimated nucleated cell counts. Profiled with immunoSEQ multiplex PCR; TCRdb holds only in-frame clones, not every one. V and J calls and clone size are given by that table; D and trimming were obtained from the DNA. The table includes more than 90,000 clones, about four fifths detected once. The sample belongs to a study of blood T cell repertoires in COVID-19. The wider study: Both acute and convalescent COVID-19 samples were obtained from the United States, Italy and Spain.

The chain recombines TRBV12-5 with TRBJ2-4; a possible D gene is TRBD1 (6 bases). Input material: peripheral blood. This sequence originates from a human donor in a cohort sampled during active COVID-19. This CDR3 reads CASGSITGSPKNIQYF. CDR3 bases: TGTGCTAGTGGTTCCATTACAGGGAGTCCCAAAAACATTCAGTACTTC.